These T cell receptor beta chains were read from a single sample in a study of shared T cell receptors in the human thymus. Sequencing was performed with immunoSEQ multiplex PCR; in TCRdb, only in-frame clones are kept and a portion is missing. Of about 380,000 clones in the sample, around 93% are singletons; the top ten hold about 0.02%. The sequenced sample consisted of thymocytes. The source is a human donor. The conserved cysteine and the conserved F or W are not part of the CDR3 here. Some rows mark clone size as missing; the rest say once, few, many or name a class of expanded clone.

v_call	j_call	clone_size	cdr3_aa
TRBV7-9	TRBJ2-3	.	ASSLGRELLADTQY
TRBV7-8	TRBJ2-1	once	ASSLKVHYNEQF
TRBV4-3	TRBJ1-2	.	ASSQDEGAEYGYT
TRBV15	TRBJ1-3	.	ATSLKRGSHSGNTIY
TRBV28	TRBJ1-4	.	ASSCRVREKLF
TRBV10-1	TRBJ2-7	few	ASSDGVLSYEQY
TRBV19	TRBJ2-7	.	ASSMSGGTGGREQY
TRBV11-2	TRBJ2-6	.	ASTQHQELSGANVLT
TRBV5-1	TRBJ2-7	few	ASSWRQGLAYEQY
TRBV9	TRBJ2-4	.	ASSASGWDPIAKNIQY
TRBV14	TRBJ2-7	.	ASSQTSGENSEY
TRBV5-4	TRBJ1-1	.	ASSWRGDTEAF
TRBV30	TRBJ1-1	.	AWTITYNTEAF
TRBV19	TRBJ1-4	.	ASSIVPTHRGNEKLF
TRBV19	TRBJ1-4	.	ASSAGQGTRNEKLF
TRBV7-9	TRBJ2-7	.	ASSLVGQASYEQY
TRBV19	TRBJ1-2	few	ASSGAGEPGGYT
TRBV29-1	TRBJ2-1	.	SVEDREGRQF
TRBV7-9	TRBJ2-5	.	ASSLTVDLAPEETQY
TRBV5-1	TRBJ1-2	few	ASSPHGAEDGYT
TRBV4-1	TRBJ2-3	once	ASSLIAGGDTQY